This TCR beta chain originates from a study of shared clonotypes between healthy human individuals. The V gene lost 1 base and the J gene lost 1 base, with 9 bases spanning the gap. Per germline, CDR1 SEHNR and CDR2 FQNEAQ (reference sequence). The CDR3 covers 15 residues. Measured with immunoSEQ multiplex PCR; TCRdb has only the in-frame clones, and not every one. This table has around 510,000 clones, roughly four fifths appearing once. This clone was recorded only once. The clonotype originates from a woman between 40 and 50 years old in good health. Some clones in this sample may be carry-over from other donors' samples. Sequenced sample: PBMCs. The chain has TRBV7-9 and TRBJ2-3; weak D call: TRBD2 (5 bases). The CDR3 coding sequence is TGTGCCAGCAGCTTAGGCGGCGGGCGCACAGATACGCAGTATTTT. Amino acid sequence: CASSLGGGRTDTQYF.